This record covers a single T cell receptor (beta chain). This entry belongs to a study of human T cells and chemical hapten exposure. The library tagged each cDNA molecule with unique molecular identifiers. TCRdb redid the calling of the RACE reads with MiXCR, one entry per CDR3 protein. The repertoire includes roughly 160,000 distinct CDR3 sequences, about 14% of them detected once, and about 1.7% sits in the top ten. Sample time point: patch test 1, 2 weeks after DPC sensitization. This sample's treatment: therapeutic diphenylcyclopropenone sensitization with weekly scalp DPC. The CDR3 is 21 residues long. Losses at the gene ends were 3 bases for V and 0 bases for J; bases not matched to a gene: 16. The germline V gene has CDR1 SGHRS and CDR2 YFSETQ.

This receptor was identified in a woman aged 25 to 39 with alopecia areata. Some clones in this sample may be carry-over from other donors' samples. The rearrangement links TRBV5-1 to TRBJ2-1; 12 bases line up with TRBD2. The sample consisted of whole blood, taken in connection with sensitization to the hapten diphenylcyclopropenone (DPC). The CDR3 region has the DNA TGCGCCAGCAGCTCCCCGGGGGACCCTAGCGGGAGGGCCAGCTCCTACAATGAGCAGTTCTTC. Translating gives CASSSPGDPSGRASSYNEQFF.